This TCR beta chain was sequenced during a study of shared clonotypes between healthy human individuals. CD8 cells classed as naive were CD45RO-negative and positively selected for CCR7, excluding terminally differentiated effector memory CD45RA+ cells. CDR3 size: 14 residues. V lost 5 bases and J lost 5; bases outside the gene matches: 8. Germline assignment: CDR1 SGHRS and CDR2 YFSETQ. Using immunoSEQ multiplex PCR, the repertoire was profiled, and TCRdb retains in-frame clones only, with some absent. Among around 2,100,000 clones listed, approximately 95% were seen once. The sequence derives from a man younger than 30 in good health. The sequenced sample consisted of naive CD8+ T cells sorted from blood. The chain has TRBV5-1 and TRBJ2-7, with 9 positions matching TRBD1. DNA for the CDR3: TGCGCCAGCAGGACGGGACAGGGCGGCGACGAGCAGTACTTC. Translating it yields CASRTGQGGDEQYF.